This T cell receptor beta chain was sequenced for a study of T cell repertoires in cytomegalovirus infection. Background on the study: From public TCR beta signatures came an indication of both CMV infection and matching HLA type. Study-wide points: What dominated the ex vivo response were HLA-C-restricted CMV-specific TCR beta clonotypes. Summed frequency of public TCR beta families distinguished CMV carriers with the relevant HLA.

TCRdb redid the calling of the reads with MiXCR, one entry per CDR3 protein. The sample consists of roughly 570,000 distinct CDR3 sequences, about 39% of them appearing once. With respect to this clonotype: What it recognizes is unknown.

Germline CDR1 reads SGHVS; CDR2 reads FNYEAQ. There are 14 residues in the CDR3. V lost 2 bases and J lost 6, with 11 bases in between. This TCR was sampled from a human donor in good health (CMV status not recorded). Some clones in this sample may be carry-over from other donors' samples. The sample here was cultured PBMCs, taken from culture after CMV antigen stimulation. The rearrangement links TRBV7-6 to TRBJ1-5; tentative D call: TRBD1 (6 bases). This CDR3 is CASSLSWGAQPQHF. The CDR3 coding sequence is TGTGCCAGCAGCTTATCCTGGGGGGCTCAGCCCCAGCATTTT.